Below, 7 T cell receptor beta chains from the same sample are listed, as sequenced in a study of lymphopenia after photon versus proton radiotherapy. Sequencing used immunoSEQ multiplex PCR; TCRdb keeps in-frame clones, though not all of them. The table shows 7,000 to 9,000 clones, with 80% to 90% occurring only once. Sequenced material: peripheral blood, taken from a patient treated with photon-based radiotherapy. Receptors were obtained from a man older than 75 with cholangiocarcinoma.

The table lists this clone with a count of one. The CDR3 here is CAISMGRTGRGGYTF. In nucleotides, the CDR3 is TGTGCCATCAGCATGGGACGAACCGGGAGGGGTGGCTACACCTTC. The V call is TRBV10-3, the J call TRBJ1-2; tentatively, D is TRBD1 (5 bases). The germline V gene has CDR1 ENHRY and CDR2 SYGVKD. The CDR3 totals 15 residues. Trimming shortened V by 6 bases and J by 7 bases, and 21 bases separated the two germline ends.

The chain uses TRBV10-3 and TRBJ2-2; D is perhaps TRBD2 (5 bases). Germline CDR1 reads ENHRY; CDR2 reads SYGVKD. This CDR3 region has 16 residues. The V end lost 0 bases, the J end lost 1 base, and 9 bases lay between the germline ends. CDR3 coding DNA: TGTGCCATCAGTGAGTCGCGCCGGGGGAACACCGGGGAGCTGTTTTTT. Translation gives CAISESRRGNTGELFF.

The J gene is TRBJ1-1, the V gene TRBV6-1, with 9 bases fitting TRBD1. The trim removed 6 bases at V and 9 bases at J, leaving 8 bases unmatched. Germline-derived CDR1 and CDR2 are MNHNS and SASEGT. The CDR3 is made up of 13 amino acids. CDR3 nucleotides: TGTGCCAGCAGGCCGGGACAGGGAAGTCAAGCTTTCTTT. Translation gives CASRPGQGSQAFF.

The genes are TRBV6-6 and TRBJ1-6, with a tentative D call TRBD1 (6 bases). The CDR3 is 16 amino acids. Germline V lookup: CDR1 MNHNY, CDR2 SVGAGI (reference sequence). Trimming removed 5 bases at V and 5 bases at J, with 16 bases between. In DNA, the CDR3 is TGTGCCAGCAGTGCCTCCCGCAGGGGCGATAATTCACCCCTCCACTTT. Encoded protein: CASSASRRGDNSPLHF.

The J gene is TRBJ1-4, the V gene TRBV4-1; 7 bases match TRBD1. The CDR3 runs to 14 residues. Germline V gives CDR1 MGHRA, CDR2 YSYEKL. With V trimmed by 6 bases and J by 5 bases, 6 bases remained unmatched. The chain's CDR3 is CASSRQGLNEKLFF. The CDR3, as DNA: TGCGCCAGCAGTCGACAGGGCTTAAATGAAAAACTGTTTTTT.

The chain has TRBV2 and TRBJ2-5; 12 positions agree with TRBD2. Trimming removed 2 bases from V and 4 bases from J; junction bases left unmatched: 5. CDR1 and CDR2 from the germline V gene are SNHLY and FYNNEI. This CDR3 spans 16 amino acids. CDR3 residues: CASSERASGGAETQYF. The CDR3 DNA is TGTGCCAGCAGTGAAAGGGCTAGCGGGGGGGCAGAGACCCAGTACTTC.

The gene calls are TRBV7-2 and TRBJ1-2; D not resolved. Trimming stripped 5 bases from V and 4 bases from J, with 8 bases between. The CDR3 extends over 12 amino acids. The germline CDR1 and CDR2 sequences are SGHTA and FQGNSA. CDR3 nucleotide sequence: TGTGCCAGCAGCCCCACAGTCTATGGCTACACCTTC. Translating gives CASSPTVYGYTF.